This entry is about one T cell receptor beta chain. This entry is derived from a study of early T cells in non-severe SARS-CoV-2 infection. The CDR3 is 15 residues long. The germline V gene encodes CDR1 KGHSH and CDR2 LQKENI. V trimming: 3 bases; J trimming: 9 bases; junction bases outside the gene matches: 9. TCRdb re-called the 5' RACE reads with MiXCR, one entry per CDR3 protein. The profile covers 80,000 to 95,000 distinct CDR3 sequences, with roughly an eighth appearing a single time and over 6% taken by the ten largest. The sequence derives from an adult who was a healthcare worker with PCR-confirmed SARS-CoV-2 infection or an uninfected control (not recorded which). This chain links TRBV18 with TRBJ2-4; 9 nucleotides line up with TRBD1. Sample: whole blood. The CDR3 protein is CASSPLGQGGSIQYF. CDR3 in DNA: TGTGCCAGCTCACCCCTGGGACAGGGAGGAAGCATTCAGTACTTC.